These T cell receptor beta chains were read from a single sample in a study of shared clonotypes between healthy human individuals. Using immunoSEQ multiplex PCR, the repertoire was profiled, and TCRdb retains in-frame clones only, with some absent. Of approximately 460,000 clones in the sample, around 77% were seen once. Source material: PBMCs. Receptors originate from a woman aged 40 to 50 in good health. Some clones in this sample may be carry-over from other donors' samples. Each CDR3 is given with its conserved first and last residue. A D gene is named only where the DNA matches it firmly. For some rows the clone size is stated as once, few or many, or as a class when expanded; others skip it.

>TRBV28|TRBJ2-1|.|TRBD1
CASSLLGSGGLFF
TGTGCCAGCAGTTTATTAGGGTCAGGGGGTTTGTTCTTC
>TRBV11-3|TRBJ2-7|.|TRBD2
CASSPGGLAGGNEQYF
TGTGCCAGCAGCCCCGGAGGACTAGCGGGAGGTAACGAGCAGTACTTC
>TRBV19|TRBJ1-5|few|.
CASRETGPGQPQHF
TGTGCCAGTAGGGAAACAGGGCCAGGACAGCCCCAGCATTTT
>TRBV10-1|TRBJ1-5|.|.
CASRIVRGVNQPQHF
TGCGCCAGCAGGATTGTCCGGGGCGTCAATCAGCCCCAGCATTTT
>TRBV6-1|TRBJ1-2|.|.
CASSEVYGYTF
TGTGCCAGCAGTGAGGTCTATGGCTACACCTTC
>TRBV6-1|TRBJ1-1|many|.
CASTLGGSTEAFF
TGTGCCAGCACCCTTGGAGGGTCCACTGAAGCTTTCTTT
>TRBV2|TRBJ2-7|.|.
CASSPTSYEQYF
TGTGCCAGCAGCCCCACTTCCTACGAGCAGTACTTC
>TRBV29-1|TRBJ2-7|.|TRBD2
CSVVLAGGWEQYF
TGCAGCGTTGTGCTAGCGGGAGGTTGGGAGCAGTACTTC
>TRBV29-1|TRBJ2-7|.|TRBD2
CSVGGDNSYEQYF
TGCAGCGTCGGGGGGGACAACTCCTACGAGCAGTACTTC
>TRBV27|TRBJ1-2|.|TRBD1
CASSPLRQGFYGYTF
TGTGCCAGCAGTCCCCTACGACAGGGCTTCTATGGCTACACCTTC
>TRBV6-1|TRBJ2-7|few|TRBD1
CASSPQDRVGYEQYF
TGTGCCAGCAGTCCTCAGGACAGGGTGGGATACGAGCAGTACTTC
>TRBV11-2|TRBJ1-4|.|.
CASSFLGPNEKLFF
TGTGCCAGCAGCTTTTTGGGCCCCAATGAAAAACTGTTTTTT
>TRBV5-6|TRBJ1-4|.|TRBD1
CASSKPGQGNEKLFF
TGTGCCAGCAGCAAGCCGGGACAGGGTAATGAAAAACTGTTTTTT
>TRBV30|TRBJ2-2|.|TRBD2
CAWSPLAGTTGELFF
TGTGCCTGGAGCCCACTAGCGGGGACCACCGGGGAGCTGTTTTTT
>TRBV27|TRBJ2-2|.|.
CASSTRDSGTGELFF
TGTGCCAGCAGTACCCGGGACTCGGGCACCGGGGAGCTGTTTTTT
>TRBV5-1|TRBJ2-7|few|.
CASSFGGTYEQYF
TGCGCCAGCAGCTTTGGCGGAACCTACGAGCAGTACTTC
>TRBV18|TRBJ1-2|.|.
CASSPGDYGYTF
TGTGCCAGCTCACCCGGGGACTATGGCTACACCTTC
>TRBV15|TRBJ1-3|.|.
CATSRDRSGSGNTIYF
TGTGCCACCAGCAGAGATCGGAGTGGCTCTGGAAACACCATATATTTT
>TRBV6-4|TRBJ2-1|few|TRBD1
CASSDGTGGGEQFF
TGTGCCAGCAGTGACGGGACAGGGGGTGGGGAGCAGTTCTTC
>TRBV30|TRBJ2-2|.|TRBD1
CAWSVLGQGATGELFF
TGTGCCTGGAGTGTTCTCGGACAGGGCGCCACCGGGGAGCTGTTTTTT
>TRBV5-1|TRBJ2-7|.|.
CASSSGFARSYEQYF
TGCGCCAGCAGCTCGGGTTTTGCTAGGTCCTACGAGCAGTACTTC
>TRBV28|TRBJ2-7|.|.
CASSPSSQSPYEQYF
TGTGCCAGCAGTCCTTCTTCCCAATCCCCCTACGAGCAGTACTTC
>TRBV13|TRBJ1-1|once|.
CASRGWGSNTEAFF
TGTGCCAGCAGGGGTTGGGGCAGTAACACTGAAGCTTTCTTT
>TRBV27|TRBJ2-7|.|.
CASSIRDGPYEQYF
TGTGCCAGCAGTATCCGGGACGGGCCCTACGAGCAGTACTTC
>TRBV4-2|TRBJ1-5|.|TRBD1
CASSSDQGASQPQHF
TGTGCCAGCAGCTCGGACCAGGGGGCTAGTCAGCCCCAGCATTTT
>TRBV30|TRBJ2-5|once|TRBD2
CAWTSGRGGQETQYF
TGTGCCTGGACTAGCGGGAGGGGGGGCCAAGAGACCCAGTACTTC
>TRBV5-1|TRBJ2-7|.|.
CASSLVGSGPLEQYF
TGCGCCAGCAGCTTGGTGGGTAGCGGCCCCTTGGAGCAGTACTTC
>TRBV7-2|TRBJ1-1|.|.
CASSSQQGPTEAFF
TGTGCCAGCAGCTCCCAACAGGGCCCCACTGAAGCTTTCTTT
>TRBV25-1|TRBJ1-1|.|TRBD1
CASIQGEGTEAFF
TGTGCCAGCATTCAGGGGGAAGGCACTGAAGCTTTCTTT
>TRBV19|TRBJ1-2|.|.
CASSISARGYGYTF
TGTGCCAGTAGTATCAGCGCCCGGGGCTATGGCTACACCTTC
>TRBV11-2|TRBJ2-2|.|TRBD1
CASSPDRSYTGELFF
TGTGCCAGCAGCCCGGACAGGTCCTACACCGGGGAGCTGTTTTTT
>TRBV14|TRBJ2-7|.|TRBD2
CASSQAPSGRRYF
TGTGCCAGCAGCCAAGCCCCTAGCGGGAGGCGGTACTTC
>TRBV30|TRBJ1-6|.|.
CAWSRDRTGSPLHF
TGTGCCTGGAGTCGGGACCGTACTGGCTCACCCCTCCACTTT
>TRBV5-1|TRBJ1-5|few|.
CASSLGGDPSNQPQHF
TGCGCCAGCAGCTTGGGCGGGGACCCGAGCAATCAGCCCCAGCATTTT
>TRBV28|TRBJ1-2|.|.
CASSLGLSQYGYTF
TGTGCCAGCAGTTTAGGCCTATCACAATATGGCTACACCTTC
>TRBV5-1|TRBJ1-1|.|.
CASSPDGQPNTEAFF
TGCGCCAGCAGCCCGGATGGACAGCCGAACACTGAAGCTTTCTTT
>TRBV2|TRBJ1-3|few|.
CASVQGPGNTIYF
TGTGCCAGCGTACAGGGTCCGGGAAACACCATATATTTT
>TRBV5-1|TRBJ1-4|.|.
CASSPLGGEKLFF
TGCGCCAGCAGCCCCCTCGGGGGTGAAAAACTGTTTTTT
>TRBV11-2|TRBJ1-2|few|.
CASSPTRGGGYTF
TGTGCCAGCAGCCCGACAAGGGGGGGAGGCTACACCTTC
>TRBV7-8|TRBJ2-7|.|.
CASSQWRTSDEQYF
TGTGCCAGCAGCCAATGGCGGACAAGCGACGAGCAGTACTTC
>TRBV4-3|TRBJ2-3|once|.
CASSQDHSSDTQYF
TGCGCCAGCAGCCAAGATCACTCGTCAGATACGCAGTATTTT
>TRBV10-3|TRBJ2-1|once|.
CAISGGTGDNEQFF
TGTGCCATCAGTGGGGGGACGGGCGACAATGAGCAGTTCTTC
>TRBV19|TRBJ2-7|.|.
CASSTTRDAYEQYF
TGTGCCAGTAGTACCACACGAGACGCCTACGAGCAGTACTTC
>TRBV7-2|TRBJ2-1|.|.
CASSSYGSSYNEQFF
TGTGCCAGCAGTTCCTACGGGAGCTCCTACAATGAGCAGTTCTTC
>TRBV2|TRBJ2-3|.|TRBD1
CASIQGVGTDTQYF
TGTGCCAGCATTCAGGGGGTGGGCACAGATACGCAGTATTTT
>TRBV19|TRBJ1-2|.|.
CASRQMLYGYTF
TGTGCCAGTAGACAAATGCTCTATGGCTACACCTTC
>TRBV28|TRBJ1-5|.|.
CASSLPGSAQPQHF
TGTGCCAGCAGTTTACCAGGGTCTGCTCAGCCCCAGCATTTT
>TRBV2|TRBJ2-7|.|TRBD2
CASSGLAGGGYEQYF
TGTGCCAGCAGCGGACTAGCGGGAGGGGGCTACGAGCAGTACTTC